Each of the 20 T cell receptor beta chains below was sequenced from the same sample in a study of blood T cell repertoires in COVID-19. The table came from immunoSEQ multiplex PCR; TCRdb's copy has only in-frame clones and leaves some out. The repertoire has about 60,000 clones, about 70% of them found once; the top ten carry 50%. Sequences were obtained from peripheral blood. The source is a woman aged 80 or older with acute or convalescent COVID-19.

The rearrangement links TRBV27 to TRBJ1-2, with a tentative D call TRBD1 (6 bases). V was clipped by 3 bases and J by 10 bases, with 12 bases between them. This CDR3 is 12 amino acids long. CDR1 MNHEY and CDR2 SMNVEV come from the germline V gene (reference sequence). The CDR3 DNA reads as TGTGCCAGCAGTTTCAGGGGTCAGCTCTACACCTTC. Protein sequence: CASSFRGQLYTF.

The CDR3 here is CASSRTENTEAFF. DNA of the CDR3: TGTGCCAGCAGCCGTACAGAGAACACTGAAGCTTTCTTT. V and J are TRBV3-1 (or the pseudogene TRBV3-2) and TRBJ1-1; the D is unclear. CDR3 length: 13 residues. CDR1 and CDR2 (germline): LGHDT, YNNKEL (reference sequence). V was pared by 4 bases and J by 1 base, with 7 bases between.

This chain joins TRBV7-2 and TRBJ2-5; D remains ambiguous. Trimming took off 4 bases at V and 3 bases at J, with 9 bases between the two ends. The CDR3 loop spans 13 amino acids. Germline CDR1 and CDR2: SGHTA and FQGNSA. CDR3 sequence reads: CASSYARKETQYF. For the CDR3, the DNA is TGTGCCAGCAGCTACGCCAGGAAAGAGACCCAGTACTTC.

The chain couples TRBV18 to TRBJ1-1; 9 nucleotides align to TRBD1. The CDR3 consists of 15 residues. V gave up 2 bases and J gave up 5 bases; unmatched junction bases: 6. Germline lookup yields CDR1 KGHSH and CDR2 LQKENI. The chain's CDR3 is CASSPFADRGTEAFF. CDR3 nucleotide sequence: TGTGCCAGCTCACCATTCGCGGACAGGGGAACTGAAGCTTTCTTT.

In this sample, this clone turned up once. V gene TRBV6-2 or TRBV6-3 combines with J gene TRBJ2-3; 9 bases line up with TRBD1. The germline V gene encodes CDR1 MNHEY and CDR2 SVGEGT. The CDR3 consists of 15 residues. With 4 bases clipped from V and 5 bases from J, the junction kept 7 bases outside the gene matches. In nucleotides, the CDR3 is TGTGCCAGCAGTTGGGACAGGGAGGACCAAGATACGCAGTATTTT. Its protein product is CASSWDREDQDTQYF.

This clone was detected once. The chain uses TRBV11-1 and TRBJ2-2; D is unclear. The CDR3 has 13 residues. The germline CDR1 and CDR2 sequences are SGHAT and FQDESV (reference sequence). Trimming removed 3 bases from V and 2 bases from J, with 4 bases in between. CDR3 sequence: CASSFINTGELFF. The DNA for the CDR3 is TGTGCCAGCAGCTTTATTAACACCGGGGAGCTGTTTTTT.

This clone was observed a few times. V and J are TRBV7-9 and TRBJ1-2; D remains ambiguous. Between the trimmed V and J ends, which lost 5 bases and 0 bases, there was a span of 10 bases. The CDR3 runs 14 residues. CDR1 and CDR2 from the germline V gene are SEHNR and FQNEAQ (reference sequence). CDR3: CASSLPRANYGYTF. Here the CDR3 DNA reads TGTGCCAGCAGCCTCCCCCGGGCTAACTATGGCTACACCTTC.

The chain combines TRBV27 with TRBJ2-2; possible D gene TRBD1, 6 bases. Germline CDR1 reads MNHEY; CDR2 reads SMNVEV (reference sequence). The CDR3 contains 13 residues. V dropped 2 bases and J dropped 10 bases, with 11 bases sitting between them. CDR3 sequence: CASSLQQGAELFF. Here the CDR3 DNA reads TGTGCCAGCAGTTTACAACAGGGAGCGGAGCTGTTTTTT.

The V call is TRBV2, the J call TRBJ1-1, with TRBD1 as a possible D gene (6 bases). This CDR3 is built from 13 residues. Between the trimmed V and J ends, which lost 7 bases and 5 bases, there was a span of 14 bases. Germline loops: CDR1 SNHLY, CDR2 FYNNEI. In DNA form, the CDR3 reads TGTGCCAGCATACCGGACAGAGGGACTGAAGCTTTCTTT. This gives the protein CASIPDRGTEAFF.

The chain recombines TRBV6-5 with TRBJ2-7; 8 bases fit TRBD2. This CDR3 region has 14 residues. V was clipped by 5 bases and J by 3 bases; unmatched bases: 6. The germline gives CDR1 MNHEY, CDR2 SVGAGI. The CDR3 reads CASSTTGGFYEQYF. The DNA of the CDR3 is TGTGCCAGCAGTACCACGGGAGGGTTCTACGAGCAGTACTTC.

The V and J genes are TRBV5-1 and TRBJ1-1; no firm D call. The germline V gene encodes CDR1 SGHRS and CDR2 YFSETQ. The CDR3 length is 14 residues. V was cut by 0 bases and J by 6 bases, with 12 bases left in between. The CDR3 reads CASSLAVEDSEAFF. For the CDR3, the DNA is TGCGCCAGCAGCTTGGCCGTGGAGGATTCTGAAGCTTTCTTT.

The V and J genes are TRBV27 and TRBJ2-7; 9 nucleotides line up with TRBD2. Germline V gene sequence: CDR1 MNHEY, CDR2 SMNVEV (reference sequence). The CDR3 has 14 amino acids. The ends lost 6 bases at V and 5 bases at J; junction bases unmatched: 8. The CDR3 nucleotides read TGTGCCAGCAGGGAAGCGGGAGGCGAACACGAGCAGTACTTC. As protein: CASREAGGEHEQYF.

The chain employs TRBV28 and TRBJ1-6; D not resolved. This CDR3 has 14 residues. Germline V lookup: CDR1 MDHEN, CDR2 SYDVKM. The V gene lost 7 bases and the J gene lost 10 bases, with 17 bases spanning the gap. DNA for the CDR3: TGTGCCAGCACCTCCTACGGGGATAGCTCACCCCTCCACTTT. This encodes CASTSYGDSSPLHF. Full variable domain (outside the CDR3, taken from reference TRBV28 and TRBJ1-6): DVKVTQSSRYLVKRTGEKVFLECVQDMDHENMFWYRQDPGLGLRLIYFSYDVKMKEKGDIPEGYSVSREKKERFSLILESASTNQTSMYLCASTSYGDSSPLHFGNGTRLTVT.

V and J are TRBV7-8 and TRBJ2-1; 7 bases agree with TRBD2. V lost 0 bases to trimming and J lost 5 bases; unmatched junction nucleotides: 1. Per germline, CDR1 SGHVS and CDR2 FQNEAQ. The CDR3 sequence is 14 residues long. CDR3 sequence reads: CASSLAGRNNEQFF. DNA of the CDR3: TGTGCCAGCAGCTTAGCCGGGAGGAACAATGAGCAGTTCTTC.

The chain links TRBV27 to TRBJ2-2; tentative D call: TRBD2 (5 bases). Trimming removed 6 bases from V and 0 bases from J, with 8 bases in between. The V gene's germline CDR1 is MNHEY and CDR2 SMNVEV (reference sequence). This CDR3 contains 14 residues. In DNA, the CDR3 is TGTGCCAGCAGGCGGGCGGCGAACACCGGGGAGCTGTTTTTT. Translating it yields CASRRAANTGELFF.

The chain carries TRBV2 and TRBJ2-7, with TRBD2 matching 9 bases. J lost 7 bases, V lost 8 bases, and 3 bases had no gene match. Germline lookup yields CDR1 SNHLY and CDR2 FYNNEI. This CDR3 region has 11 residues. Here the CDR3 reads CASGLAWEQYF. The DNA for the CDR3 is TGTGCCAGCGGACTAGCGTGGGAGCAGTACTTC.

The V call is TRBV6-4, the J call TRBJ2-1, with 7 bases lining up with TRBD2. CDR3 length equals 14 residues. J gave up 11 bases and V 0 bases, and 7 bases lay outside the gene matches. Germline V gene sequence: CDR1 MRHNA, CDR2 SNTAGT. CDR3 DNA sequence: TGTGCCAGCAGTGACTCATTGGGAGCGGGAAAGCAGTTCTTC. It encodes CASSDSLGAGKQFF.

The CDR3 loop is CASRDRFSGNTIYF. The CDR3 bases are TGTGCCAGCAGGGACAGATTCTCTGGAAACACCATATATTTT. The chain is built from TRBV28 and TRBJ1-3; TRBD1 is a possible D gene (6 bases). Germline-derived CDR1 and CDR2 are MDHEN and SYDVKM. Trimming removed 6 bases from V and 0 bases from J, with 9 bases in between. CDR3 length equals 14 residues.

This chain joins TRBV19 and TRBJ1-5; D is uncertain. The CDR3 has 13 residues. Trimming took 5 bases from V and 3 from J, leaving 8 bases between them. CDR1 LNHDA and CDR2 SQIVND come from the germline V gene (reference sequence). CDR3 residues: CASSREPNQPQHF. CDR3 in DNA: TGTGCCAGTAGTCGGGAGCCCAATCAGCCCCAGCATTTT.

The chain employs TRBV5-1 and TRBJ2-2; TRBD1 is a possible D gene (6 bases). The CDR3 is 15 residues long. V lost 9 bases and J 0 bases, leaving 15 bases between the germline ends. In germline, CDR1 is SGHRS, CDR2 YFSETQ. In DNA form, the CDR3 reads TGCGCCACCCATCCTGACAGGCCGAACACCGGGGAGCTGTTTTTT. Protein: CATHPDRPNTGELFF.